This TCR beta chain was observed in a study of spatial heterogeneity in lung cancer (dated by TCRdb to about 2019). Regarding the study in general: Samples were obtained from roughly 72 patients with early-stage, untreated non-small cell lung cancer from the lung TRACERx cohort. Follow-up PBMC samples were sequenced whenever the samples were available, and the median time to follow-up was approximately 2 years after resection. More beta-chain than alpha-chain transcripts were consistently detected, likely reflecting higher beta-chain transcript abundance. In the raw uncorrected reads, each unique combination of TCR and UMI appeared more than ten times on average. In non-small cell lung cancer, the study quantitatively compared TCR alpha and beta repertoires across several tumor regions, matched nontumor lung, and blood. Nonsynonymous mutation counts, determined by whole-exome sequencing of tumor tissue, were related to features of the TCR repertoire. At surgery, both alpha and beta chains were TCR-sequenced in more than 200 tumor regions, approximately 64 matched nontumor lung samples and 56 PBMC samples.

Its CDR3 holds 12 amino acids, cysteine through phenylalanine. The only DNA kept is the CDR3, 36 bases in frame from the first base. The germline V gene (reference sequence) provides CDR1 DFQATT and CDR2 SNEGSKA. V was cut back by 6 bases and J by 7 bases, leaving a gap of 15 bases between them. The time point label, read with the paper, signifies: blood at routine non-recurrence follow-up after resection. TCR sequencing used whole RNA extracted from tumor and nontumor lung tissue, or from cryopreserved PBMC samples, without cell sorting. Only patients for whom sufficient RNA was available from at least two tumor regions were selected for TCR sequencing. Study-level results and caveats: Ubiquitous expanded tumor TCRs showed up in blood more often at tumor resection than at routine follow-up. Only roughly 14 patients were included in comparisons of baseline and follow-up blood repertoires. Confirming at a functional level the hypothesis that regional TCRs recognize regional mutations was considered to require additional single-cell paired TCR alpha and beta sequencing.

The library relied on 5' RACE. This sample was sequenced with a NextSeq 500. To allow correction of PCR and sequencing errors, the TCR library protocol tagged every TCR cDNA molecule with a unique molecular identifier. As for the authors' bioinformatics: TCR identification, UMI-based error correction and CDR3 extraction were performed with Decombinator tools. TCRs above a frequency of 2 per 1,000, corresponding to the top 1% of the tumor frequency distribution, were defined as expanded. Rényi diversity was computed with the R vegan package after subsampling each repertoire 100 times to 5,000 TCRs. CDR3 similarity networks were built from amino acid triplet string-kernel similarity, with CDR3s being connected when pairwise similarity was above 0.82. Through fastp at Q25 and MiXCR, TCRdb rebuilt clones from the public reads, retaining in-frame beta chains. Every entry covers one CDR3 protein and lists the most common genes and DNA from its rows. What appears here as the V and J calls and clone size reflects TCRdb's work, not the paper's. For this sample the table gives about 47,000 distinct CDR3 sequences, of which less than 9% were detected only once. The ten largest make up 35% of the sample.

This clonotype occurred many times. There is no known antigen for this receptor. Per-nucleotide qualities are absent, and no much larger clonotype sits a single base away. The TCR originated in a female donor with early-stage non-small cell lung cancer. The starting material was PBMCs, obtained at follow-up. The rearrangement joined TRBV20-1 to TRBJ1-2; the best D guess is TRBD1, with 5 bases matching. The DNA sequence is TGCAGTGCACAGCCCGGGACGGGTGGCTACACCTTC. The encoded protein is CSAQPGTGGYTF.